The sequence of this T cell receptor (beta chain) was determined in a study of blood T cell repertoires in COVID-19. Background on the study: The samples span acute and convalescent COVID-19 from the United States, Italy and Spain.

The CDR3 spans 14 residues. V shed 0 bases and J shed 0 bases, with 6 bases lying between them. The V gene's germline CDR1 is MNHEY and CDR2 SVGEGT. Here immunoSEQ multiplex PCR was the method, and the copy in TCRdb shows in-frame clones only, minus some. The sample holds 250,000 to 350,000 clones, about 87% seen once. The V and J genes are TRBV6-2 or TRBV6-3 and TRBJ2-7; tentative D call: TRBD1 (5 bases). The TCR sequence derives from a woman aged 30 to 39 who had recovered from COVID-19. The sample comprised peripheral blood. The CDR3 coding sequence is TGTGCCAGCAGTTACTCTGGGGCCTCCTACGAGCAGTACTTC. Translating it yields CASSYSGASYEQYF.